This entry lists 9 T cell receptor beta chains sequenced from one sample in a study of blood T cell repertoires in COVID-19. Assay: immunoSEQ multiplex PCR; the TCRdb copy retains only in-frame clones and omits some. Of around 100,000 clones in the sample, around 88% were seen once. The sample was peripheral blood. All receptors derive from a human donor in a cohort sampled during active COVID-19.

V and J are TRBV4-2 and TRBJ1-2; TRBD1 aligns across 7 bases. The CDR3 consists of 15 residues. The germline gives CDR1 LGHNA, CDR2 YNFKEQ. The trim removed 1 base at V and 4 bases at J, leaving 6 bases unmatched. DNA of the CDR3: TGTGCCAGCAGCCAAGGGGCAGGGGGAACCTATGGCTACACCTTC. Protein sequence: CASSQGAGGTYGYTF.

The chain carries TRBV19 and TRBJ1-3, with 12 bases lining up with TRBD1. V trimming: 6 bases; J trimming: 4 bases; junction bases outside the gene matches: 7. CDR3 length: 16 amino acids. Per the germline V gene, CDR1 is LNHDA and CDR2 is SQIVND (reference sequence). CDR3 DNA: TGTGCCAGTAGGCCGGGGACAGGGGGCGCCGGAAACACCATATATTTT. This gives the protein CASRPGTGGAGNTIYF.

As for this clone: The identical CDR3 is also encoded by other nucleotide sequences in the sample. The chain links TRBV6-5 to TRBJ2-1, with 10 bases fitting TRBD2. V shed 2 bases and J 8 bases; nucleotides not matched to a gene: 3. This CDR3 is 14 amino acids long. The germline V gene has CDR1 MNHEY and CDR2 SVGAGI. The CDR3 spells CASSYSGGGDEQFF. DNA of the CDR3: TGTGCCAGCAGTTACAGCGGGGGGGGAGATGAGCAGTTCTTC.

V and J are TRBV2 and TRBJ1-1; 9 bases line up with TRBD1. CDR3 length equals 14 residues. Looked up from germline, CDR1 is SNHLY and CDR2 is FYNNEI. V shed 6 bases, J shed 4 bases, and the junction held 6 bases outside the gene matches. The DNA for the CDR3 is TGTGCCAGCAGGGCACAGGGGGCTAGCACTGAAGCTTTCTTT. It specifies CASRAQGASTEAFF.

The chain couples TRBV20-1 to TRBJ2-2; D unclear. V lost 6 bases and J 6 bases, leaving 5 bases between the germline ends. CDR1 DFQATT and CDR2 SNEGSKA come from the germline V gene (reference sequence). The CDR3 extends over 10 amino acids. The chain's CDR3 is CSAFAGELFF. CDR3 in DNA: TGCAGTGCCTTCGCCGGGGAGCTGTTTTTT.

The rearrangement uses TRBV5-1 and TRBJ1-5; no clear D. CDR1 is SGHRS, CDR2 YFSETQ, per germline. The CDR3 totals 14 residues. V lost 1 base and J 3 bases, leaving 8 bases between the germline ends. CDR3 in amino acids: CASSLSGYNQPQHF. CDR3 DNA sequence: TGCGCCAGCAGCTTGAGCGGATACAATCAGCCCCAGCATTTT.

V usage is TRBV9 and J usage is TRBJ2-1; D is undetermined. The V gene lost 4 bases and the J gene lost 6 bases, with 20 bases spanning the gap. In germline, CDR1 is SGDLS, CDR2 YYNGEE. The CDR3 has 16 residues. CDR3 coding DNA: TGTGCCAGCAGCCCCCACCCCACGACGGGTCTCAATGAGCAGTTCTTC. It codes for CASSPHPTTGLNEQFF.

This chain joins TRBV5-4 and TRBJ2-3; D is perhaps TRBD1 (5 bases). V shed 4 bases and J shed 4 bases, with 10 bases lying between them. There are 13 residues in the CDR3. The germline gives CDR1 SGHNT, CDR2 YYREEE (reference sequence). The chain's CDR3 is CASSPRGADTQYF. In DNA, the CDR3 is TGTGCCAGCAGCCCAAGGGGCGCAGATACGCAGTATTTT.

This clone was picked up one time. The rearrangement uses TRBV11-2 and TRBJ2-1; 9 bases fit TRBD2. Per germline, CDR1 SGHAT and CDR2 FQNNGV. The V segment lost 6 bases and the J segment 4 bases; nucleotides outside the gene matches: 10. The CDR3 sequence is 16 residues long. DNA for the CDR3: TGTGCCAGCAGATTTCCCGGGCGGGAGGGGTACAATGAGCAGTTCTTC. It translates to CASRFPGREGYNEQFF.